This TCR beta chain appears in the sequencing data of a study of CD8 T cells in ankylosing spondylitis. Whole-study results and caveats: Seemingly characteristic of ankylosing spondylitis blood was a TCR beta motif consisting of roughly 8 highly homologous variants.

Scientists made TCR beta libraries using quantitative 5'-RACE with molecular barcodes. A single record per CDR3 protein comes from TCRdb applying MiXCR to the 5' RACE reads. The table has 270,000 or so distinct CDR3 sequences, 18% seen once. Comment on this clonotype: Its antigen is unknown.

V lost 3 bases to trimming and J lost 1 base, with 10 bases between them. CDR3 length: 15 amino acids. Germline V lookup: CDR1 MNHEY, CDR2 SMNVEV (reference sequence). V is TRBV27 and J is TRBJ2-1; D unclear. This clonotype was sampled from a male donor with ankylosing spondylitis or in good health (not recorded which). The sample comprised blood, either unsorted or a sorted T cell fraction (not recorded which). The CDR3 sequence: CASSFVGGSYNEQFF. DNA of the CDR3: TGTGCCAGCAGTTTCGTAGGTGGATCCTACAATGAGCAGTTCTTC.